This is a list of T cell receptor beta chains from one sample in a study of shared clonotypes between healthy human individuals. Measured with immunoSEQ multiplex PCR; TCRdb has only the in-frame clones, and not every one. Of about 1.5 million clones in the sample, approximately 96% were seen once. Sample: naive CD4+ T cells sorted from blood. The receptors derive from a man younger than 40 in good health. Each CDR3 is given with its conserved first and last residue. A D gene is named only where the DNA matches it firmly. The size field is filled for only some rows; it gives once, few, many or a size class.

j_call v_call d_call clone_size cdr3_aa cdr3_nt
TRBJ2-7 TRBV27 - - CASRDFGGSYEQYF TGTGCCAGCAGAGACTTTGGGGGCTCCTACGAGCAGTACTTC
TRBJ2-5 TRBV9 - - CASSVGGLETQYF TGTGCCAGCAGCGTTGGGGGGCTCGAGACCCAGTACTTC
TRBJ2-5 TRBV28 TRBD2 - CASSLFLAGEPQKETQYF TGTGCCAGCAGTTTATTCCTAGCGGGAGAGCCCCAAAAAGAGACCCAGTACTTC
TRBJ1-5 TRBV30 - - CAWSVRGHVNQPQHF TGTGCCTGGAGTGTACGGGGGCACGTCAATCAGCCCCAGCATTTT
TRBJ2-7 TRBV7-9 TRBD1 - CASSGTGGYEQYF TGTGCCAGCTCCGGGACAGGGGGATACGAGCAGTACTTC
TRBJ2-3 TRBV6-1 TRBD2 - CATVKRERGTDTQYF TGTGCCACCGTCAAGCGGGAGAGGGGCACAGATACGCAGTATTTT
TRBJ1-3 TRBV7-2 TRBD1 - CASSLSETGVTGNTIYF TGTGCCAGCAGCTTATCCGAAACAGGGGTAACTGGAAACACCATATATTTT
TRBJ2-5 TRBV18 TRBD1 - CASSPLRTGSETQYF TGTGCCAGCTCACCACTCCGGACAGGGTCGGAGACCCAGTACTTC
TRBJ2-7 TRBV7-2 TRBD1 - CASSRVRDRVDEQYF TGTGCCAGCAGCCGTGTCCGGGACAGGGTAGACGAGCAGTACTTC
TRBJ2-5 TRBV5-6 TRBD1 - CASSLDRGQTQYF TGTGCCAGCAGCTTGGACAGGGGGCAGACCCAGTACTTC
TRBJ1-2 TRBV18 TRBD1 - CASSPTGGADGYTF TGTGCCAGCTCACCTACAGGGGGCGCAGATGGCTACACCTTC
TRBJ1-3 TRBV10-3 TRBD1 - CAHRGQGAGNTIYF TGTGCCCACAGGGGACAGGGGGCTGGAAACACCATATATTTT
TRBJ1-1 TRBV21-1 - - CASRNTEAFF TGTGCCAGCAGGAACACTGAAGCTTTCTTT
TRBJ1-3 TRBV14 - - CASSHVTAFGNTIYF TGTGCCAGCAGCCATGTCACAGCCTTTGGAAACACCATATATTTT
TRBJ2-3 TRBV4-2 TRBD2 - CASSQEIPTSGATDTQYF TGTGCCAGCAGCCAAGAGATCCCGACTAGCGGAGCGACAGATACGCAGTATTTT
TRBJ2-3 TRBV4-1 TRBD2 - CASSQYPKTSGSTDTQYF TGCGCCAGCAGCCAATACCCAAAGACTAGCGGGAGCACAGATACGCAGTATTTT
TRBJ1-5 TRBV2 - - CASLGTGTDNQPQHF TGTGCCAGCCTAGGTACTGGGACGGACAATCAGCCCCAGCATTTT
TRBJ2-7 TRBV9 TRBD2 - CASSVAWTSGTYEQYF TGTGCCAGCAGCGTAGCGTGGACTAGCGGGACCTACGAGCAGTACTTC
TRBJ2-5 TRBV5-4 TRBD1 - CASSPGGQQETQYF TGTGCCAGCAGCCCAGGGGGACAACAAGAGACCCAGTACTTC
TRBJ1-2 TRBV5-6 - - CASSLDVVKKGYTF TGTGCCAGCAGCTTGGATGTGGTGAAAAAGGGCTACACCTTC
TRBJ1-1 TRBV2 - - CASSEERGVTEAFF TGTGCCAGCAGTGAGGAAAGGGGCGTCACTGAAGCTTTCTTT
TRBJ2-1 TRBV6-5 - - CASSYSTGRGHNEQFF TGTGCCAGCAGTTACTCGACGGGCAGGGGCCACAATGAGCAGTTCTTC
TRBJ1-1 TRBV9 - - CASSVATGSNEAFF TGTGCCAGCAGCGTAGCTACGGGGTCCAACGAAGCTTTCTTT
TRBJ2-3 TRBV18 - - CASSQGPQYTQYF TGTGCCAGCTCACAAGGACCACAGTATACGCAGTATTTT
TRBJ2-7 TRBV28 - - CASSAGPKLALLSYEQYF TGTGCCAGCAGTGCCGGGCCGAAACTAGCCTTACTATCCTACGAGCAGTACTTC
TRBJ2-4 TRBV5-6 - once CASSLGLAKNIQYF TGTGCCAGCAGCCTAGGGTTAGCCAAAAACATTCAGTACTTC
TRBJ2-5 TRBV28 - - CASGNSGTEYQETQYF TGTGCCAGCGGTAACTCCGGAACAGAGTACCAAGAGACCCAGTACTTC
TRBJ2-1 TRBV7-6 - - CASSPDTAYNEQFF TGTGCCAGCAGCCCGGACACTGCCTACAATGAGCAGTTCTTC
TRBJ1-2 TRBV6-5 - - CASSYSISYGYTF TGTGCCAGCAGTTACTCGATAAGCTATGGCTACACCTTC
TRBJ2-5 TRBV27 TRBD2 - CASSLVGLAGGSETQYF TGTGCCAGCAGTTTGGTGGGACTAGCGGGAGGAAGTGAGACCCAGTACTTC
TRBJ2-3 TRBV28 TRBD1 - CASSSLGQSTDTQYF TGTGCCAGCAGTTCATTGGGACAGTCCACAGATACGCAGTATTTT
TRBJ1-5 TRBV6-6 - - CASSYFPGKFEQPQHF TGTGCCAGCAGTTACTTCCCAGGGAAGTTCGAACAGCCCCAGCATTTT
TRBJ2-7 TRBV18 - - CASSGTGAYEQYF TGTGCCAGCTCAGGGACGGGAGCCTACGAGCAGTACTTC
TRBJ2-7 TRBV19 - - CASSPRNSYEQYF TGTGCCAGTAGTCCCCGGAACTCCTACGAGCAGTACTTC
TRBJ2-3 TRBV14 - - CASSQEKGSTTDTQYF TGTGCCAGCAGCCAAGAAAAAGGGTCCACCACAGATACGCAGTATTTT
TRBJ1-4 TRBV7-6 - - CASSLVDLATNEKLFF TGTGCCAGCAGCTTAGTTGATCTCGCAACTAATGAAAAACTGTTTTTT
TRBJ1-4 TRBV10-3 - - CAISESPFRGADSEKLFF TGTGCCATCAGTGAGTCTCCGTTTCGGGGGGCGGATTCTGAAAAACTGTTTTTT
TRBJ2-1 TRBV7-9 TRBD2 - CASSRVSGRAYEQFF TGTGCCAGCAGCCGGGTTAGCGGGAGGGCCTATGAGCAGTTCTTC
TRBJ1-2 TRBV9 - few CASSVVGGLAYTF TGTGCCAGCAGCGTAGTCGGGGGGTTGGCCTACACCTTC
TRBJ1-3 TRBV27 TRBD1 - CASRPTGSGNTIYF TGTGCCAGCAGACCGACAGGGTCTGGAAACACCATATATTTT
TRBJ2-1 TRBV7-6 - - CASSAGLLNEQFF TGTGCCAGCAGCGCGGGACTGCTAAATGAGCAGTTCTTC
TRBJ2-5 TRBV10-3 - once CAISDGPNQETQYF TGTGCCATCAGTGACGGGCCCAACCAAGAGACCCAGTACTTC
TRBJ1-2 TRBV2 - - CASSGDTPNYGYTF TGTGCCAGCAGTGGTGACACACCTAACTATGGCTACACCTTC
TRBJ1-1 TRBV30 - - CAWKDGRMNTEAFF TGTGCCTGGAAGGACGGGAGAATGAACACTGAAGCTTTCTTT
TRBJ1-1 TRBV20-1 - - CSAQGGEAFF TGCAGTGCCCAAGGAGGGGAAGCTTTCTTT